The clone carrying this T cell receptor beta chain was observed at least ten times. Sample time point: newly diagnosed GD, antithyroid drugs for less than 3 months. PBMCs provided the RNA from which the TCR library was made. This entry is derived from a study of regulatory T cells in long-lasting Graves disease. The V and J ends lost 0 bases and 2 bases, in that order; junction bases with no gene match: 8. CDR1 is SGHRS, CDR2 YFSETQ, per germline. CDR3 length equals 17 residues. Construction of TCR beta libraries relied on iRepertoire HTBI primers and on Arm-PCR targeting CDR3 regions. TCRdb recomputed calls from the multiplex PCR reads with MiXCR, one row per CDR3 protein. The table records roughly 250,000 distinct CDR3 sequences, 15% to 20% of them present only once. Separately, the same data were catalogued under a study of T cells in Graves' hyperthyroidism and ophthalmopathy. Per that study: When the TCR CDR3 underwent first-round RT-PCR, the HTBI primer set was used. Most thyroid clonotypes expanded above 0.001 were also detected in blood.

V gene TRBV5-1 combines with J gene TRBJ2-3; 8 positions match TRBD2. The sequenced sample was peripheral blood mononuclear cells (PBMCs), obtained at new diagnosis, from a patient treated with antithyroid drugs. The clonotype originates from a woman under 40 with Graves disease. The chain's CDR3 is CASSLDSSGRITDTQYF. In DNA, the CDR3 is TGCGCCAGCAGCTTGGATTCTAGCGGGCGAATCACAGATACGCAGTATTTT.